The source of this TCR beta chain is a study of regulatory T cells in long-lasting Graves disease. Study-level results: Under persistent disease, TRBV28, TRBJ1-2 and TRBJ2-5 were used preferentially. TCR diversity was lower in persistent Graves' patients (versus newly diagnosed ones).

Regarding time point: newly diagnosed GD, antithyroid drugs for less than 3 months. The TCR library was made from RNA that had been extracted from PBMCs in TRIzol. Building the TCR beta libraries relied on iRepertoire HTBI primers, and CDR3 regions underwent Arm-PCR. TCRdb used MiXCR to reprocess the multiplex PCR reads, holding one entry per CDR3 protein. The profile shows some 560,000 distinct CDR3 sequences, about 16% of them singletons. Germline V lookup: CDR1 LNHDA, CDR2 SQIVND (reference sequence). The CDR3 runs to 14 residues. With 3 bases removed from V and 3 bases from J, the gap between germline ends came to 11 bases. As concerns this clonotype: Its antigen is as yet unknown.

These data also formed part of another study, on T cells in Graves' hyperthyroidism and ophthalmopathy.

The sequence came from a woman aged 35-65 years with Graves disease. The gene calls are TRBV19 and TRBJ1-1, with unresolved D. The sequences come from peripheral blood mononuclear cells (PBMCs), collected at new diagnosis, from a patient treated with antithyroid drugs. The CDR3 spells CASSMAGLYTEAFF. The CDR3 DNA is TGTGCCAGTAGTATGGCCGGGTTGTACACTGAAGCTTTCTTT.